This T cell receptor beta chain was retrieved from a study of control samples from healthy donors and cancer patients. This clone was counted a single time. Here immunoSEQ multiplex PCR was the method, and the copy in TCRdb shows in-frame clones only, minus some. Of fewer than 15,000 clones listed, approximately 77% are singletons. The length of the CDR3 is 16 residues. The V segment lost 3 bases and the J segment 3 bases; nucleotides outside the gene matches: 5. CDR1 is KGHSH and CDR2 is LQKENI in the germline V gene. This sequence originates from a male donor with melanoma. Sequenced: formalin-fixed, paraffin-embedded tissue. The chain has TRBV18 and TRBJ1-5; 10 bases are shared with TRBD1. CDR3: CASSPPGTGVNQPQHF. CDR3 in DNA: TGTGCCAGCTCACCCCCCGGGACAGGGGTCAATCAGCCCCAGCATTTT.